This T cell receptor (beta chain) was profiled in a study of blood T cell repertoires in COVID-19. Sequenced by immunoSEQ multiplex PCR; TCRdb stores in-frame clones only, minus some. This table holds 80,000 to 95,000 clones, around 90% found once. The trim removed 5 bases at V and 3 bases at J, leaving 7 bases unmatched. This CDR3 region has 16 residues. Germline V gene sequence: CDR1 SGHTA, CDR2 FQGTGA. J is TRBJ2-1 and V is TRBV7-3, with 10 bases identical to TRBD2. The sequence derives from a woman aged 50 to 60 with active or convalescent COVID-19. Source material: peripheral blood. The CDR3 is CASSPTLAGVYNEQFF. CDR3 coding DNA: TGTGCCAGCAGCCCCACCCTAGCGGGGGTCTACAATGAGCAGTTCTTC.